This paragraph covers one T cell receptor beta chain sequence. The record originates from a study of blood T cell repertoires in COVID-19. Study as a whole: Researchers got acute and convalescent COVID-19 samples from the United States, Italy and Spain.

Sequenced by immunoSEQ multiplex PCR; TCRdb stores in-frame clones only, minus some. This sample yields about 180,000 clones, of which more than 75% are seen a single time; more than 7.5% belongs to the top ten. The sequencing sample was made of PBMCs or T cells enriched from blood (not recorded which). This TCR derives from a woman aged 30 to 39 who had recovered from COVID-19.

This chain's CDR3 is CAISETSYEQYF. CDR3 nucleotide sequence: TGTGCCATCAGTGAGACTAGCTACGAGCAGTACTTC. J is TRBJ2-7 and V is TRBV10-3; TRBD2 is a possible D gene (5 bases). The CDR3 consists of 12 residues. The V and J ends lost 2 bases and 3 bases respectively, with 5 bases between them. Germline CDR1 reads ENHRY; CDR2 reads SYGVKD.